What follows are 13 T cell receptor beta chains derived from one specimen sequenced in a study of beta chain features in type 1 diabetes. Findings and caveats of the study: TCRB CDR3s from Type 1 diabetes patients were moderately but significantly shorter in all four CD4+ subsets.

These TCRs' antigens remain unknown. Expressed TCRB transcripts were sequenced because the isolated RNA had all been reverse transcribed beforehand. TCRdb keeps only in-frame clones here, not all; method: immunoSEQ multiplex PCR. The sample shows a few hundred thousand clones, 9.6% of them seen only once. Sequencing was done on a sample of central memory CD4+ T cells from blood. Receptor source: a man younger than 45 with type 1 diabetes.

J is TRBJ2-7 and V is TRBV12-5; no clear D. The germline V gene encodes CDR1 LGHNT and CDR2 FRNRAP. This CDR3 is 12 amino acids long. The germline V and J ends were trimmed by 1 base and 10 bases, with 11 bases remaining between them. CDR3: CASGLDQSRQYF. The CDR3, as DNA: TGTGCTAGTGGTTTGGACCAAAGCCGACAGTACTTC.

This clone was recorded a few times. The rearrangement links TRBV4-2 to TRBJ2-7, with 12 bases aligning to TRBD2. This CDR3 is built from 16 residues. The germline V gene has CDR1 LGHNA and CDR2 YNFKEQ. The J segment lost 5 bases and the V segment lost 4 bases, leaving 9 bases of the junction unmatched. The CDR3 loop is CASSPAASGRGDEQYF. For the CDR3, the DNA is TGTGCCAGCAGCCCAGCCGCTAGCGGGAGGGGGGACGAGCAGTACTTC.

This clone has just a few counts. The chain carries TRBV7-6 and TRBJ2-2; D perhaps matches TRBD1 (6 bases). Germline-derived CDR1 and CDR2 are SGHVS and FNYEAQ. This CDR3 comprises 17 residues. Trimming took off 4 bases at V and 3 bases at J, with 18 bases between the two ends. The CDR3, as DNA: TGTGCCAGCAGCTCAATTAGCTCAGGGGCCTACACCGGGGAGCTGTTTTTT. Encoded protein: CASSSISSGAYTGELFF.

A few counts support this clone. Here the CDR3 reads CASSLGQGDIQYF. CDR3 nucleotide sequence: TGTGCCAGCAGCTTGGGTCAGGGGGACATTCAGTACTTC. The chain uses TRBV5-8 and TRBJ2-4, with 7 bases matching TRBD1. Germline CDR1 and CDR2: SGHTS and YDEGEE. The CDR3 has 13 residues. With 0 bases clipped from V and 8 bases from J, the junction kept 2 bases outside the gene matches.

This clone was detected a few times. The rearrangement links TRBV29-1 to TRBJ1-5; 8 bases are shared with TRBD1. The CDR3 contains 18 residues. With V trimmed by 4 bases and J by 6 bases, 20 bases remained unmatched. Looked up from germline, CDR1 is SQVTM and CDR2 is ANQGSEA. CDR3 coding DNA: TGCAGCGTTGCCCTATGGTCCCCCTCAGGGGGCCGGGGTCAGCCCCAGCATTTT. This gives the protein CSVALWSPSGGRGQPQHF.

This clone was counted only a few times. CDR3 amino acids: CASSQLASGRPYEQYF. Written as DNA, the CDR3 is TGCGCCAGCAGCCAATTAGCTAGCGGGAGGCCCTACGAGCAGTACTTC. The rearrangement uses TRBV4-1 and TRBJ2-7, with 11 bases fitting TRBD2. The CDR3 extends over 16 amino acids. Per germline, CDR1 MGHRA and CDR2 YSYEKL. J gave up 2 bases and V 2 bases, and 5 bases lay outside the gene matches.

The chain couples TRBV5-8 to TRBJ2-3, with TRBD1 matching over 10 bases. This CDR3 comprises 15 residues. V was pared by 4 bases and J by 2 bases, with 4 bases of the junction left unmatched. Germline values: CDR1 SGHTS, CDR2 YDEGEE. The CDR3 loop reads CASSQGQGDTDTQYF. CDR3 nucleotides: TGTGCCAGCAGCCAAGGACAGGGGGACACAGATACGCAGTATTTT.

This clone was counted many times. The genes are TRBV7-2 and TRBJ1-1; D is perhaps TRBD1 (6 bases). The CDR3 runs to 15 residues. V dropped 5 bases and J dropped 2 bases, with 15 bases sitting between them. CDR1 is SGHTA and CDR2 is FQGNSA in the germline V gene. This CDR3 is CASSPSWGANTEAFF. Written as DNA, the CDR3 is TGTGCCAGCAGCCCCTCCTGGGGGGCTAACACTGAAGCTTTCTTT.

In this sample, this clone turned up many times. The chain combines TRBV30 with TRBJ1-1, with D unclear. Germline CDR1 reads GTSNPN; CDR2 reads SVGIG (reference sequence). The CDR3 is 12 residues long. Trimming pared 5 bases from V and 4 bases from J, leaving 11 bases between. CDR3 amino acids: CAWLGVGTEAFF. CDR3 sequence (DNA): TGTGCCTGGCTGGGAGTAGGCACTGAAGCTTTCTTT.

This chain connects TRBV19 to TRBJ1-5, with no clear D. In germline, CDR1 is LNHDA, CDR2 SQIVND (reference sequence). Trimming pared 2 bases from V and 4 bases from J, leaving 15 bases between. The CDR3 consists of 16 residues. CDR3 DNA sequence: TGTGCCAGTAGTATATGGCGGGGAGACATTAATCAGCCCCAGCATTTT. Amino acids: CASSIWRGDINQPQHF.

To note about this clone: Other DNA sequences in this specimen translate into the identical CDR3. The rearrangement links TRBV9 to TRBJ2-3; the match to TRBD1 covers 12 bases. The CDR3 spans 17 residues. The V and J ends lost 3 bases and 3 bases, in that order; junction bases with no gene match: 8. Looked up from germline, CDR1 is SGDLS and CDR2 is YYNGEE. The CDR3 loop is CASSGTGTGGGTDTQYF. CDR3 in DNA: TGTGCCAGCAGCGGCACAGGGACAGGGGGCGGGACAGATACGCAGTATTTT.

This chain uses TRBV11-2 with TRBJ2-1; D gene uncertain. The V end was cut by 6 bases, the J end by 5 bases, with 11 bases between. The CDR3 length is 13 residues. Germline loops: CDR1 SGHAT, CDR2 FQNNGV. The CDR3 DNA is TGTGCCAGCAGTATCGACACAAACAATGAGCAGTTCTTC. This codes for CASSIDTNNEQFF.

This clone was found a few times. The chain combines TRBV11-2 with TRBJ2-7; D remains unclear. The germline CDR1 and CDR2 sequences are SGHAT and FQNNGV. V lost 3 bases and J lost 0, with 6 bases in between. The CDR3 length is 13 residues. CDR3 region: CASSFDSSYEQYF. Here the CDR3 DNA reads TGTGCCAGCAGCTTCGATAGCTCCTACGAGCAGTACTTC. Filled out from reference TRBV11-2 and TRBJ2-7, the complete variable domain reads EAGVAQSPRYKIIEKRQSVAFWCNPISGHATLYWYQQILGQGPKLLIQFQNNGVVDDSQLPKDRFSAERLKGVDSTLKIQPAKLEDSAVYLCASSFDSSYEQYFGPGTRLTVT.